The 23 T cell receptor beta chains below come from one sample, sequenced in a study of T cell changes during pregnancy in multiple sclerosis. TCRdb's copy holds only in-frame clones and misses some; the assay was immunoSEQ multiplex PCR. Altogether approximately 74,000 clones are present, 85% to 95% being singletons, with the ten largest covering under 3%. Here the sequenced sample was peripheral blood, taken before pregnancy. The receptors were sampled from a female donor with multiple sclerosis, enrolled in a pregnancy study.

This rearrangement joins TRBV6-1 to TRBJ2-2; D may be TRBD2 (7 bases). V lost 2 bases and J 6 bases, leaving 16 bases between the germline ends. The CDR3 totals 16 residues. In germline, CDR1 is MNHNS, CDR2 SASEGT. CDR3 nucleotides: TGTGCCAGCAGTGAAAGGGGGGGGGCTGGAGCCGGGGAGCTGTTTTTT. Translation: CASSERGGAGAGELFF.

The chain uses TRBV7-2 and TRBJ2-4; D is possibly TRBD2 (7 bases). The germline CDR1 and CDR2 sequences are SGHTA and FQGNSA. The V end lost 5 bases, the J end lost 1 base, and 21 bases lay between the germline ends. This CDR3 has 18 residues. The CDR3 region is CASSLTSVGGGAKNIQYF. The CDR3 nucleotides are TGTGCCAGCAGCCTTACTAGCGTGGGAGGGGGGGCCAAAAACATTCAGTACTTC.

The rearrangement links TRBV25-1 to TRBJ2-7, with a possible D match to TRBD1 (5 bases). Trimming took off 2 bases at V and 4 bases at J, with 6 bases between the two ends. The CDR3 length is 12 residues. Looked up from germline, CDR1 is MGHDK and CDR2 is SYGVNS. The CDR3 is CASSEQGYEQYF. The CDR3 bases are TGTGCCAGCAGTGAACAGGGTTACGAGCAGTACTTC.

This chain links TRBV4-3 with TRBJ2-5; 11 bases align to TRBD2. Losses at the gene ends were 0 bases for V and 3 bases for J; bases not matched to a gene: 12. This CDR3 spans 19 amino acids. Looked up from germline, CDR1 is LGHNA and CDR2 is YSLEER. CDR3 residues: CASSQDIGLGTSGKETQYF. CDR3 in DNA: TGCGCCAGCAGCCAAGATATCGGCTTGGGGACTAGCGGCAAAGAGACCCAGTACTTC.

The genes are TRBV25-1 and TRBJ1-2; no clear D. There are 14 residues in the CDR3. The V gene's germline CDR1 is MGHDK and CDR2 SYGVNS. The V and J ends lost 1 base and 3 bases respectively, with 9 bases between them. CDR3 loop: CASSESAEHYGYTF. CDR3 sequence (DNA): TGTGCCAGCAGTGAATCGGCGGAGCACTATGGCTACACCTTC.

In its sample, this clone was seen once. The V call is TRBV6-5, the J call TRBJ2-7, with 8 nucleotides matching TRBD1. CDR1 is MNHEY and CDR2 is SVGAGI in the germline V gene. The CDR3 loop spans 15 amino acids. Unmatched junction bases numbered 7, after V lost 5 bases and J lost 1 base. The CDR3 sequence: CASSTWTGRSYEQYF. In DNA, the CDR3 is TGTGCCAGCAGTACGTGGACAGGGAGATCCTACGAGCAGTACTTC.

This chain uses TRBV6-6 with TRBJ1-2; D might be TRBD1 (5 bases). The germline V and J ends were trimmed by 7 bases and 4 bases, with 22 bases remaining between them. The CDR3 loop spans 16 amino acids. Germline V gene lookup returns CDR1 MNHNY and CDR2 SVGAGI (reference sequence). CDR3 in amino acids: CASTLPGAGPLYGYTF. CDR3 nucleotides: TGTGCCAGCACCCTCCCTGGGGCAGGCCCTCTCTATGGCTACACCTTC.

This clone was recorded once. The chain carries TRBV9 and TRBJ2-3; D is undetermined. V was trimmed by 0 bases and J by 2 bases, leaving 13 bases between them. CDR1 is SGDLS, CDR2 YYNGEE, per germline. The length of the CDR3 is 16 residues. The CDR3 sequence is CASSVGVSSYTDTQYF. The DNA of the CDR3 is TGTGCCAGCAGCGTAGGGGTTAGCAGTTACACAGATACGCAGTATTTT.

V gene TRBV11-2 combines with J gene TRBJ2-7; 12 positions agree with TRBD2. Germline CDR1 and CDR2: SGHAT and FQNNGV. The V gene end was trimmed by 5 bases and the J gene end by 6 bases; junction bases not matched to a gene: 5. CDR3 length: 14 residues. CDR3 amino acids: CASSNGLAGSEQYF. CDR3 sequence (DNA): TGTGCCAGCAGCAACGGACTAGCGGGAAGCGAGCAGTACTTC.

The chain is built from TRBV7-2 and TRBJ2-1; TRBD2 agrees at 9 bases. CDR3 length equals 15 residues. Germline lookup yields CDR1 SGHTA and CDR2 FQGNSA. V trimming: 7 bases; J trimming: 9 bases; junction bases outside the gene matches: 13. CDR3 nucleotide sequence: TGTGCCAGCACCCCGATGGCGGGAGGGCCTGGTGAGCAGTTCTTC. Residues: CASTPMAGGPGEQFF.

The sample holds a few counts of this clone. V usage is TRBV4-3 and J usage is TRBJ2-3; the match to TRBD2 covers 9 bases. The CDR3 runs 16 residues. Germline V gives CDR1 LGHNA, CDR2 YSLEER. J was trimmed by 0 bases and V by 3 bases; bases with no gene match: 4. CDR3 DNA: TGCGCCAGCAGCCAGCAACTAGCGGGCAGCACAGATACGCAGTATTTT. Translating gives CASSQQLAGSTDTQYF.

The chain employs TRBV11-2 and TRBJ2-2; TRBD2 agrees at 7 bases. The CDR3 extends over 16 amino acids. The V gene end was trimmed by 2 bases and the J gene end by 4 bases; junction bases not matched to a gene: 7. Per germline, CDR1 SGHAT and CDR2 FQNNGV. In DNA, the CDR3 is TGTGCCAGCAGCTTAAGGCGTGGGAGGGCCACCGGGGAGCTGTTTTTT. This encodes CASSLRRGRATGELFF. Variable domain in full (rest from reference TRBV11-2 and TRBJ2-2): EAGVAQSPRYKIIEKRQSVAFWCNPISGHATLYWYQQILGQGPKLLIQFQNNGVVDDSQLPKDRFSAERLKGVDSTLKIQPAKLEDSAVYLCASSLRRGRATGELFFGEGSRLTVL.

This chain links TRBV9 with TRBJ2-2; a weak D match, TRBD2 (5 bases). The length of the CDR3 is 13 residues. Germline V gene sequence: CDR1 SGDLS, CDR2 YYNGEE. CDR3 residues: CATSRENTGELFF. CDR3 DNA: TGTGCGACCAGCCGGGAAAACACCGGGGAGCTGTTTTTT.

This rearrangement joins TRBV9 to TRBJ2-7, with D possibly TRBD2 on 7 matching bases. Germline CDR1 is SGDLS and CDR2 is YYNGEE. The CDR3 sequence is 16 residues long. V gave up 6 bases and J gave up 5 bases, with 24 bases separating them. The CDR3 spells CASTRGGSARYDEQYF. The CDR3, as DNA: TGTGCCAGCACCAGGGGAGGGAGTGCCCGCTACGACGAGCAGTACTTC.

For the CDR3, the DNA is TGTGCCAGCAGTTTCCGGTGGCGGGAGCAGGGGGATACGCAGTATTTT. Protein product: CASSFRWREQGDTQYF. This sequence joins TRBV27 and TRBJ2-3, with a possible D match to TRBD2 (7 bases). The CDR3 totals 16 residues. V lost 3 bases to trimming and J lost 6 bases, with 19 bases between them. CDR1 is MNHEY and CDR2 is SMNVEV in the germline V gene (reference sequence).

In its sample, this clone was seen once. V is TRBV7-2 and J is TRBJ2-2; 7 bases map to TRBD2. V lost 5 bases to trimming and J lost 7 bases; unmatched junction nucleotides: 10. The CDR3 spans 15 residues. Germline lookup yields CDR1 SGHTA and CDR2 FQGNSA. The CDR3 DNA is TGTGCCAGCAGCGAAGAGGGCGGGAGTGGCGGGGAGCTGTTTTTT. Translation: CASSEEGGSGGELFF.

There are a few counts of this clone. The V call is TRBV15, the J call TRBJ1-5; D might be TRBD1 (6 bases). The CDR3 totals 14 residues. The germline CDR1 and CDR2 sequences are LNHNV and YYDKDF (reference sequence). The V end was cut by 4 bases, the J end by 8 bases, with 15 bases between. CDR3 nucleotides: TGTGCCACCAGCATTAACAGGGAAAGTAAGCCCCAGCATTTT. Protein product: CATSINRESKPQHF.

This rearrangement joins TRBV28 to TRBJ2-3, with a possible D match to TRBD1 (5 bases). Trimming pared 6 bases from V and 7 bases from J, leaving 20 bases between. The CDR3 has 15 residues. CDR1 MDHEN and CDR2 SYDVKM come from the germline V gene. This chain's CDR3 is CASSPPLGAANTQYF. The CDR3 region has the DNA TGTGCCAGCAGCCCGCCTCTAGGGGCGGCAAATACGCAGTATTTT. Full variable domain (remainder filled in from reference TRBV28 and TRBJ2-3): DVKVTQSSRYLVKRTGEKVFLECVQDMDHENMFWYRQDPGLGLRLIYFSYDVKMKEKGDIPEGYSVSREKKERFSLILESASTNQTSMYLCASSPPLGAANTQYFGPGTRLTVL.

The chain has TRBV5-4 and TRBJ2-3; D is perhaps TRBD2 (6 bases). The CDR3 extends over 15 amino acids. In germline, CDR1 is SGHNT, CDR2 YYREEE (reference sequence). Trimming cost V 3 bases and J 0 bases, with 11 bases left between them. The CDR3 sequence: CASSSGTSSTDTQYF. CDR3 in DNA: TGTGCCAGCAGCTCGGGGACTTCTAGCACAGATACGCAGTATTTT.

The chain recombines TRBV18 with TRBJ2-1; 10 nucleotides line up with TRBD1. CDR1 is KGHSH and CDR2 is LQKENI in the germline V gene. The CDR3 extends over 15 amino acids. The J segment lost 3 bases and the V segment lost 4 bases, leaving 3 bases of the junction unmatched. This CDR3 reads CASSLTGGLYNEQFF. The CDR3 bases are TGTGCCAGCTCACTGACAGGGGGCCTCTACAATGAGCAGTTCTTC.

V and J are TRBV10-2 and TRBJ2-3; 10 bases map to TRBD2. The CDR3 loop spans 15 amino acids. Losses at the gene ends were 2 bases for V and 12 bases for J; bases not matched to a gene: 11. Germline-derived CDR1 and CDR2 are WSHSY and SAAADI. CDR3 amino acids: CASSEIALAGVVQYF. The CDR3 bases are TGCGCCAGCAGTGAGATCGCGCTAGCGGGAGTTGTTCAGTATTTT.

In this sample, this clone turned up once. The chain recombines TRBV29-1 with TRBJ2-7, with TRBD1 matching over 7 bases. The trim removed 7 bases at V and 3 bases at J, leaving 12 bases unmatched. The CDR3 runs to 14 residues. CDR1 is SQVTM, CDR2 ANQGSEA, per germline. Here the CDR3 DNA reads TGCAGCGCCTCAAGAGCGACAGGGAGCTACGAGCAGTACTTC. Protein sequence: CSASRATGSYEQYF.

The chain joins TRBV7-9 to TRBJ1-5; D is uncertain. The V end lost 4 bases, the J end lost 4 bases, and 5 bases lay between the germline ends. Germline CDR1 reads SEHNR; CDR2 reads FQNEAQ (reference sequence). The CDR3 spans 12 residues. CDR3 in DNA: TGTGCCAGCAGCTCCTTGAATCAGCCCCAGCATTTT. This codes for CASSSLNQPQHF.